The 12 T cell receptor beta chains given below trace back to one sample, sequenced in a study of cytomegalovirus exposure and HLA in healthy donors. The study ran its PCR with 60 Vbeta and 13 Jbeta primers. Profiling relied on immunoSEQ multiplex PCR, and the TCRdb table lists in-frame clones only, not all of them. The table has approximately 100,000 clones, around two thirds seen once. What was sequenced was PBMCs. Receptors originate from a man younger than 45 in good health and CMV-seropositive.

The chain uses TRBV5-1 and TRBJ2-6, with D perhaps TRBD2 (6 bases). Deletions cut 8 bases from V and 0 bases from J, with 12 bases between. The CDR3 length is 15 residues. Germline-derived CDR1 and CDR2 are SGHRS and YFSETQ. The CDR3 nucleotides read TGCGCCAGTAGGGACTTCCTCTCTGGGGCCAACGTCCTGACTTTC. It translates to CASRDFLSGANVLTF.

This clone appeared a single time. The rearrangement joins TRBV15 to TRBJ2-5; perhaps TRBD2 as D (5 bases). V dropped 2 bases and J dropped 1 base, with 17 bases sitting between them. Germline V gene sequence: CDR1 LNHNV, CDR2 YYDKDF (reference sequence). There are 17 residues in the CDR3. This chain's CDR3 is CATSRPPGDPFQETQYF. DNA of the CDR3: TGTGCCACCAGCAGACCCCCCGGGGATCCATTCCAAGAGACCCAGTACTTC.

The chain uses TRBV4-2 and TRBJ1-4; D is ambiguous. The length of the CDR3 is 15 residues. Germline V gene sequence: CDR1 LGHNA, CDR2 YNFKEQ. With 0 bases removed from V and 5 bases from J, the gap between germline ends came to 10 bases. In DNA, the CDR3 is TGTGCCAGCAGCCAAGAACTCTCCTCGAATGAAAAACTGTTTTTT. Amino acid sequence: CASSQELSSNEKLFF.

Here the CDR3 reads CASSPTPGDTEAFF. As DNA, the CDR3 is TGTGCCAGCTCACCTACCCCAGGGGACACTGAAGCTTTCTTT. V usage is TRBV18 and J usage is TRBJ1-1; possibly TRBD1 for D (6 bases). Germline CDR1 and CDR2: KGHSH and LQKENI. The CDR3 runs to 14 residues. Between the trimmed V and J ends, which lost 3 bases and 3 bases, there was a span of 11 bases.

A word on this clone: The junction shows a germline mismatch at one end, possibly a read error. The chain uses TRBV7-7 and TRBJ2-3; no clear D. The V gene's germline CDR1 is SSHAT and CDR2 FNYEAQ (reference sequence). The CDR3 length is 13 residues. In nucleotides, the CDR3 is TGTGCTAGCAGCTTTACTGGAGACTCAAATAAGTATTTT. This sequence encodes CASSFTGDSNKYF.

This clone was counted only a few times. In nucleotides, the CDR3 is TGTGCCAGCAGCTCAGGCCAGGGCTATGGCACAGATACGCAGTATTTT. Translation gives CASSSGQGYGTDTQYF. The chain joins TRBV27 to TRBJ2-3, with D tentatively TRBD1 (5 bases). This CDR3 has 16 residues. The V and J ends lost 6 bases and 1 base respectively, with 17 bases between them. Germline loops: CDR1 MNHEY, CDR2 SMNVEV (reference sequence).

The chain has TRBV9 and TRBJ2-5, with a possible D match to TRBD1 (5 bases). The CDR3 spans 13 residues. Trimming cost V 5 bases and J 0 bases, with 8 bases left between them. From germline, CDR1 is SGDLS and CDR2 YYNGEE. The CDR3 sequence: CASSAGNQETQYF. CDR3 nucleotides: TGTGCCAGCAGTGCAGGGAACCAAGAGACCCAGTACTTC.

The chain is built from TRBV2 and TRBJ1-3; the match to TRBD1 covers 8 bases. The trim removed 8 bases at V and 4 bases at J, leaving 10 bases unmatched. The CDR3 is 15 residues long. Per germline, CDR1 SNHLY and CDR2 FYNNEI. CDR3 sequence reads: CASGTGGRSGNTIYF. The CDR3 DNA is TGTGCCAGCGGAACAGGGGGTCGCTCCGGAAACACCATATATTTT. Filled out from reference TRBV2 and TRBJ1-3, the complete variable domain reads EPEVTQTPSHQVTQMGQEVILRCVPISNHLYFYWYRQILGQKVEFLVSFYNNEISEKSEIFDDQFSVERPDGSNFTLKIRSTKLEDSAMYFCASGTGGRSGNTIYFGEGSWLTVV.

The chain carries TRBV5-4 and TRBJ2-5; 7 nucleotides match TRBD2. Germline V gene sequence: CDR1 SGHNT, CDR2 YYREEE (reference sequence). The ends lost 5 bases at V and 4 bases at J; junction bases unmatched: 8. The CDR3 has 14 residues. CDR3 residues: CASSMGGGRETQYF. Here the CDR3 DNA reads TGTGCCAGCAGTATGGGGGGAGGGCGAGAGACCCAGTACTTC. Full variable domain (missing parts from reference TRBV5-4 and TRBJ2-5): ETGVTQSPTHLIKTRGQQVTLRCSSQSGHNTVSWYQQALGQGPQFIFQYYREEENGRGNFPPRFSGLQFPNYSSELNVNALELDDSALYLCASSMGGGRETQYFGPGTRLLVL.

The CDR3 loop reads CASSLGASTDTQYF. CDR3 DNA: TGTGCCAGCAGTTTAGGGGCGAGCACAGATACGCAGTATTTT. V usage is TRBV27 and J usage is TRBJ2-3; perhaps TRBD1 as D (5 bases). The CDR3 covers 14 residues. The germline CDR1 and CDR2 sequences are MNHEY and SMNVEV (reference sequence). V was shortened by 2 bases and J by 0 bases, with 6 bases between the two germline ends.

The V gene is TRBV11-2, the J gene TRBJ1-2; no definite D call. Trimming cost V 0 bases and J 4 bases, with 9 bases left between them. The CDR3 covers 14 residues. Germline values: CDR1 SGHAT, CDR2 FQNNGV. CDR3 amino acids: CASSLDRTSYGYTF. The CDR3 DNA reads as TGTGCCAGCAGCTTAGACAGAACCTCCTATGGCTACACCTTC.

This sequence joins TRBV7-2 and TRBJ1-5; D gene ambiguous. This CDR3 spans 14 amino acids. Germline CDR1 is SGHTA and CDR2 is FQGNSA. Trimming left V 3 bases short and J 7 bases short, with 13 bases between. The DNA of the CDR3 is TGTGCCAGCAGCTTCCCCGGAGGGAACCAGCCCCAGCATTTT. This encodes CASSFPGGNQPQHF.